The next 24 T cell receptor beta chains were all read from a single sample in a study of beta chain features in type 1 diabetes. Since all of the isolated RNA was reverse transcribed, expressed TCRB transcripts were what got sequenced. TCRdb's table, derived via immunoSEQ multiplex PCR, lists solely in-frame clones and lacks some. The sample has some 150,000 clones; about 44% are singletons. The sequencing sample was made of Tregs from blood. These receptor sequences come from a man between 18 and 35 years old in good health.

This clone was seen only a few times. This CDR3 is also generated by other DNA sequences in the sample. The chain combines TRBV5-1 with TRBJ1-1; no clear D gene. Germline CDR1 and CDR2: SGHRS and YFSETQ. The germline V and J ends were trimmed by 3 bases and 2 bases, with 8 bases remaining between them. CDR3 length: 13 residues. The CDR3 spells CASSSQVNTEAFF. CDR3 sequence (DNA): TGCGCCAGCAGCTCCCAGGTAAACACTGAAGCTTTCTTT.

This clone was seen more than once but under ten times. The chain joins TRBV20-1 to TRBJ2-3; possibly TRBD2 for D (6 bases). There are 11 residues in the CDR3. CDR1 is DFQATT and CDR2 is SNEGSKA in the germline V gene (reference sequence). Trimming removed 6 bases from V and 6 bases from J, with 10 bases in between. The CDR3 spells CSAQRVDTQYF. The CDR3 bases are TGCAGTGCCCAGCGGGTGGATACGCAGTATTTT.

This clone appeared a single time. V is TRBV6-5 and J is TRBJ2-7, with D perhaps matching TRBD1 (6 bases). CDR3 size: 12 residues. V was trimmed by 5 bases and J by 3 bases, leaving 8 bases between them. Germline CDR1 MNHEY, CDR2 SVGAGI. As DNA, the CDR3 is TGTGCCAGCAGTCTACAGGGCTACGAGCAGTACTTC. It translates to CASSLQGYEQYF.

This chain connects TRBV5-6 to TRBJ2-5; D uncertain. Deletions cut 4 bases from V and 2 bases from J, with 3 bases between. This CDR3 has 11 residues. Germline assignment: CDR1 SGHDT and CDR2 YYEEEE. The chain's CDR3 is CASSQQETQYF. CDR3 in DNA: TGTGCCAGCAGCCAACAAGAGACCCAGTACTTC.

There are a few counts of this clone. The chain carries TRBV7-2 and TRBJ2-2, with D possibly matching TRBD2 (7 bases). CDR3 length: 16 amino acids. Germline V CDR1 and CDR2: SGHTA, FQGNSA. V dropped 7 bases and J dropped 3 bases, with 18 bases sitting between them. The CDR3 DNA reads as TGTGCCAGCACCCCGGCTCGGGGGGCGTACACCGGGGAGCTGTTTTTT. As protein: CASTPARGAYTGELFF.

The chain joins TRBV7-3 to TRBJ2-7; TRBD1 aligns across 7 bases. Germline CDR1 and CDR2: SGHTA and FQGTGA. V was pared by 3 bases and J by 5 bases, with 7 bases of the junction left unmatched. The CDR3 consists of 14 residues. The DNA of the CDR3 is TGTGCCAGCAGCTTGATGGGACAGACCCACGAGCAGTACTTC. This codes for CASSLMGQTHEQYF.

The table lists this clone with a few counts. The J gene is TRBJ1-1, the V gene TRBV18; TRBD1 matches 11 bases. The CDR3 is 15 residues long. After removal of 4 bases from V and 5 bases from J, the junction contained 6 bases not matched to a gene. Germline loops: CDR1 KGHSH, CDR2 LQKENI. DNA of the CDR3: TGTGCCAGCTCACTTCCCGGGACAGGGGGGACTGAAGCTTTCTTT. Protein: CASSLPGTGGTEAFF.

This chain uses TRBV30 with TRBJ1-2; tentatively, D is TRBD1 (5 bases). Germline-derived CDR1 and CDR2 are GTSNPN and SVGIG (reference sequence). CDR3 length: 14 amino acids. Trimming cost V 3 bases and J 4 bases, with 15 bases left between them. CDR3 amino acids: CAWRFKDILYGYTF. CDR3 nucleotide sequence: TGTGCCTGGAGATTCAAGGACATACTCTATGGCTACACCTTC.

The chain links TRBV6-5 to TRBJ2-7, with a weak D call TRBD2 (6 bases). The CDR3 extends over 15 amino acids. Germline V gene data show CDR1 as MNHEY and CDR2 as SVGAGI. The V end lost 0 bases, the J end lost 6 bases, and 15 bases lay between the germline ends. CDR3 residues: CASSYSSQGGREQYF. DNA for the CDR3: TGTGCCAGCAGTTACTCGTCGCAGGGAGGACGCGAGCAGTACTTC.

The J gene is TRBJ2-2, the V gene TRBV7-2; TRBD2 aligns across 7 bases. Germline V CDR1 and CDR2: SGHTA, FQGNSA. Unmatched junction bases numbered 8, after V lost 5 bases and J lost 8 bases. This CDR3 has 14 residues. The CDR3 coding sequence is TGTGCCAGCAGCCCTAGCGGTTTGTGGGGGGAGCTGTTTTTT. Its translation is CASSPSGLWGELFF.

This clone was counted a single time. This chain joins TRBV10-2 and TRBJ2-1; the match to TRBD2 covers 7 bases. The germline V gene has CDR1 WSHSY and CDR2 SAAADI. The length of the CDR3 is 15 residues. With 0 bases clipped from V and 11 bases from J, the junction kept 10 bases outside the gene matches. The CDR3: CASSESGGGTRQQFF. The CDR3 bases are TGCGCCAGCAGTGAGTCGGGGGGAGGGACCAGACAGCAGTTCTTC.

This clone was seen a few times. The CDR3 is CASSLRWAGDLTEAFF. The CDR3 DNA is TGTGCCAGCAGCTTAAGGTGGGCAGGGGATTTAACTGAAGCTTTCTTT. The rearrangement uses TRBV11-2 and TRBJ1-1; possibly TRBD1 for D (6 bases). The germline CDR1 and CDR2 sequences are SGHAT and FQNNGV. V shed 2 bases and J shed 5 bases, with 18 bases lying between them. The CDR3 contains 16 residues. The variable domain in full, completed from reference TRBV11-2 and TRBJ1-1, reads EAGVAQSPRYKIIEKRQSVAFWCNPISGHATLYWYQQILGQGPKLLIQFQNNGVVDDSQLPKDRFSAERLKGVDSTLKIQPAKLEDSAVYLCASSLRWAGDLTEAFFGQGTRLTVV.

This chain links TRBV28 with TRBJ1-2; D is uncertain. V was clipped by 3 bases and J by 0 bases, with 5 bases between them. The V gene's germline CDR1 is MDHEN and CDR2 SYDVKM. This CDR3 region has 13 residues. The CDR3 region has the DNA TGTGCCAGCAGTTTCCGAGCTAACTATGGCTACACCTTC. Protein product: CASSFRANYGYTF.

CDR3 loop: CAISQESYEQYF. Here the CDR3 DNA reads TGTGCCATCAGTCAGGAATCCTACGAGCAGTACTTC. This chain links TRBV10-3 with TRBJ2-7; D gene uncertain. The CDR3 runs 12 residues. V shed 5 bases and J shed 1 base, with 6 bases lying between them. Per germline, CDR1 ENHRY and CDR2 SYGVKD.

The chain has TRBV7-8 and TRBJ1-4, with D possibly TRBD1 on 6 matching bases. This CDR3 is 15 amino acids long. Germline V lookup: CDR1 SGHVS, CDR2 FQNEAQ. Trimming shortened V by 8 bases and J by 4 bases, and 17 bases separated the two germline ends. The CDR3 DNA is TGTGCCAGCCAGGGGCCGCGACAGTTTAATGAAAAACTGTTTTTT. Protein sequence: CASQGPRQFNEKLFF.

The chain has TRBV5-1 and TRBJ1-1, with TRBD1 identical over 8 bases. There are 14 residues in the CDR3. Trimming at V came to 6 bases and at J to 4 bases, leaving 8 bases not matched to a gene. From germline, CDR1 is SGHRS and CDR2 YFSETQ. CDR3 DNA: TGCGCCAGCACCACCGGCCAGGGGGCCACTGAAGCTTTCTTT. Translated: CASTTGQGATEAFF. Full variable domain (remainder filled in from reference TRBV5-1 and TRBJ1-1): KAGVTQTPRYLIKTRGQQVTLSCSPISGHRSVSWYQQTPGQGLQFLFEYFSETQRNKGNFPGRFSGRQFSNSRSEMNVSTLELGDSALYLCASTTGQGATEAFFGQGTRLTVV.

V usage is TRBV28 and J usage is TRBJ1-5, with a tentative D call TRBD1 (5 bases). The length of the CDR3 is 13 residues. Germline V gene data show CDR1 as MDHEN and CDR2 as SYDVKM. The germline V and J ends were trimmed by 6 bases and 5 bases, with 11 bases remaining between them. The CDR3 coding sequence is TGTGCCAGCAGAGACAGACGCCATCAGCCCCAGCATTTT. This sequence encodes CASRDRRHQPQHF.

In regard to this clone: A junction boundary mismatches the germline segment, possibly from a read error. The chain is built from TRBV4-1 and TRBJ2-3, with 7 bases identical to TRBD1. The CDR3 runs to 14 residues. Germline V gene sequence: CDR1 MGHRA, CDR2 YSYEKL. CDR3 in amino acids: CASSQGGATDTQYF. The CDR3 region has the DNA TGCGCCAGCAGTCAAGGGGGCGCGACAGATACGCAGTATTTT.

The chain uses TRBV6-1 and TRBJ1-1; no definite D call. The germline V gene encodes CDR1 MNHNS and CDR2 SASEGT. The V and J ends lost 6 bases and 1 base respectively, with 9 bases between them. The CDR3 is 13 amino acids. The CDR3 DNA reads as TGTGCCAGCAGCCAATGGGCGAACACTGAAGCTTTCTTT. It translates to CASSQWANTEAFF.

The chain combines TRBV18 with TRBJ2-1, with 9 bases lining up with TRBD2. There are 18 residues in the CDR3. Germline V gene lookup returns CDR1 KGHSH and CDR2 LQKENI. Germline trimming cut 3 bases from V and 7 bases from J; bases unmatched to any gene: 16. CDR3 sequence: CASSPRGLAPTEWNEQFF. CDR3 nucleotides: TGTGCCAGCTCACCTAGGGGACTAGCCCCTACTGAATGGAATGAGCAGTTCTTC. The whole variable domain, filled in from reference TRBV18 and TRBJ2-1, reads NAGVMQNPRHLVRRRGQEARLRCSPMKGHSHVYWYRQLPEEGLKFMVYLQKENIIDESGMPKERFSAEFPKEGPSILRIQQVVRGDSAAYFCASSPRGLAPTEWNEQFFGPGTRLTVL.

The chain is built from TRBV5-6 and TRBJ2-5, with TRBD2 matching 14 bases. TRBJ2-7 matches the DNA end more closely, so the J call is doubtful. The germline V gene encodes CDR1 SGHDT and CDR2 YYEEEE. CDR3 length equals 18 residues. In nucleotides, the CDR3 is TGTGCCAGCAGCTTACCAGGGACTAGCGGGGGACCCTTATACGAGCAGTACTTC. As protein: CASSLPGTSGGPLYEQYF.

This clone was seen only a few times. The V call is TRBV10-3, the J call TRBJ2-3, with TRBD1 matching 7 bases. CDR3 length equals 13 residues. Trimming at V came to 4 bases and at J to 6 bases, leaving 4 bases not matched to a gene. Germline V CDR1 and CDR2: ENHRY, SYGVKD. In DNA form, the CDR3 reads TGTGCCATCAGTGGGGAACAGGGGGATACGCAGTATTTT. It specifies CAISGEQGDTQYF.

CDR3 sequence (DNA): TGTGCCAGCAGCCTCGACGGGGAGGGCACAGATACGCAGTATTTT. Translation gives CASSLDGEGTDTQYF. The V and J genes are TRBV7-2 and TRBJ2-3, with TRBD2 as a possible D gene (6 bases). The germline V gene encodes CDR1 SGHTA and CDR2 FQGNSA. CDR3 length: 15 residues. The germline V and J ends were trimmed by 5 bases and 1 base, with 13 bases remaining between them.

The CDR3 nucleotides read TGTGCCAGCAGACAACAGGGGAGGCGCAATCAGCCCCAGCATTTT. As protein: CASRQQGRRNQPQHF. The chain employs TRBV28 and TRBJ1-5; 7 bases match TRBD1. Germline V gene lookup returns CDR1 MDHEN and CDR2 SYDVKM. Unmatched junction bases numbered 7, after V lost 6 bases and J lost 2 bases. This CDR3 is built from 15 residues.